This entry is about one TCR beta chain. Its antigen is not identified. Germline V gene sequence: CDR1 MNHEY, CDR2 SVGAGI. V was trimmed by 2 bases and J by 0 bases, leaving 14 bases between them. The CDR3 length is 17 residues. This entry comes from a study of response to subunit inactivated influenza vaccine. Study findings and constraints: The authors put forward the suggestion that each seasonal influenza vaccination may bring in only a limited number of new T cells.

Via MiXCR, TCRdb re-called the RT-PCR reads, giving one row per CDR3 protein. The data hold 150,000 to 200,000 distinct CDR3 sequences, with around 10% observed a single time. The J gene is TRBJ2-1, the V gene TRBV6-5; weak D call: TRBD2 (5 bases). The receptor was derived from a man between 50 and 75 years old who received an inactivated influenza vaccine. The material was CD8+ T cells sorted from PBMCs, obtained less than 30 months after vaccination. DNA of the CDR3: TGTGCCAGCAGTTACCTGCGGACGGGGAGCTCCTACAATGAGCAGTTCTTC. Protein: CASSYLRTGSSYNEQFF.